The clone carrying this T cell receptor (beta chain) has ten or more counts. TCRdb independently ran MiXCR on the 5' RACE reads; one entry per CDR3 protein. The sample consists of about 56,000 distinct CDR3 sequences, about 10% of them appearing once. Germline V gene lookup returns CDR1 MNHEY and CDR2 SMNVEV (reference sequence). Between the trimmed V and J ends, which lost 5 bases and 2 bases, there was a span of 7 bases. This CDR3 spans 12 amino acids. These data are taken from a study of early T cells in non-severe SARS-CoV-2 infection. The sequencing input was whole blood. The sequence came from an adult who was a healthcare worker with PCR-confirmed SARS-CoV-2 infection or an uninfected control (not recorded which). V is TRBV27 and J is TRBJ2-7; no firm D call. CDR3 sequence (DNA): TGTGCCAGCAGTGGCACTACCTACGAGCAGTACTTC. Translated: CASSGTTYEQYF.